Listed below are T cell receptor beta chains from one sample, sequenced in a study of response to subunit inactivated influenza vaccine. MiXCR, run by TCRdb on the RT-PCR reads, gives a single entry per CDR3 protein. The sample comprises hundreds of thousands of distinct CDR3 sequences, around 20% of which are singletons, and about 9.4% rests with the top ten. The sample in question was PBMCs from blood, obtained about 20 months after vaccination. These receptors all stem from a man between 50 and 75 years old who received an inactivated influenza vaccine. Each CDR3 is given with its conserved first and last residue. A D gene is named only where the DNA matches it firmly. Clone size appears in some rows only: once, few, many, or a class for an expanded clone.

v_gene	j_gene	d_gene	abundance	CDR3nt	CDR3aa
TRBV12-3/TRBV12-4	TRBJ2-7	.	few	TGTGCCAGCAGTTTGGGGGGAGACGAGCAGTACTTC	CASSLGGDEQYF
TRBV18	TRBJ1-1	.	many	TGTGCCAGCTCACCACAGGGGGCTGAAGCTTTCTTT	CASSPQGAEAFF
TRBV5-1	TRBJ2-7	.	few	TGCGCCAGCAGCTTGAGAGGGATTGGGCACGAGCAGTACTTC	CASSLRGIGHEQYF
TRBV29-1	TRBJ1-5	.	.	TGCAGCGTTGAAGTGATGGCAGAGCAGCATTTT	CSVEVMAEQHF
TRBV5-5	TRBJ2-1	TRBD1	few	TGTGCCAGCAGCTTACAGGGGGCGTCTTTGGGCAATGAGCAGTTCTTC	CASSLQGASLGNEQFF
TRBV11-2	TRBJ2-5	TRBD1	few	TGTGCCAGCAGCCTTCCGGGACAGGGATTCGGAGAGACCCAGTACTTC	CASSLPGQGFGETQYF
TRBV20-1	TRBJ1-1	.	few	TGCAGTGCTAGTCGTGGTGAAGCTTTCTTT	CSASRGEAFF
TRBV28	TRBJ1-5	.	few	TGTGCCAGCAGTTGGGGGGGAAGAACGAGGCAGCCCCAGCATTTT	CASSWGGRTRQPQHF
TRBV4-3	TRBJ2-1	.	few	TGCGCCAGCAGCCAAGAGGCCAACAATGAGCAGTTCTTC	CASSQEANNEQFF
TRBV5-6	TRBJ2-3	TRBD2	once	TGTGCCAGCAGCTTAACTAGCGGGGGCGTAAGCACAGATACGCAGTATTTT	CASSLTSGGVSTDTQYF
TRBV12-3/TRBV12-4	TRBJ1-2	.	few	TGTGCCAGCAGGTTTGGGGCAGGATCCGGCTACACCTTC	CASRFGAGSGYTF
TRBV7-9	TRBJ1-2	.	.	TGTGCCAGCAGCTTCGCGGACCTTCGCTATGGCTACACCTTC	CASSFADLRYGYTF
TRBV7-9	TRBJ2-5	.	.	TGTGCCAGCAGCTTGGTGGGGGTCCCCCAAGAGACCCAGTACTTC	CASSLVGVPQETQYF
TRBV27	TRBJ2-7	.	.	TGTGCCAGCAGAGCCCAGATGGGCGCGGTCTCCTACGAGCAGTACTTC	CASRAQMGAVSYEQYF
TRBV3-1	TRBJ2-5	.	.	TGTGCCAGCAGCCAAGAATTAATGCACGGTCAAGAGACCCAGTACTTC	CASSQELMHGQETQYF
TRBV7-2	TRBJ2-3	.	.	TGTGCCAGCAGACGAGGGGGGCTGGGAGATACGCAGTATTTT	CASRRGGLGDTQYF
TRBV20-1	TRBJ2-2	TRBD1	.	TGCAGTGCCCCGGTCCCGGGACAGGGAGGGGAGCTGTTTTTT	CSAPVPGQGGELFF
TRBV28	TRBJ2-5	.	.	TGTGCCAGCAGTCCGACTTGGCTCGAGACCCAGTACTTC	CASSPTWLETQYF
TRBV20-1	TRBJ2-3	TRBD2	few	TGCAGTGCTAGAGACGGACTAGCGGGAGGCACAGATACGCAGTATTTT	CSARDGLAGGTDTQYF
TRBV28	TRBJ2-1	TRBD2	.	TGTGCCAGTCAGGTGGGGGGGGCCTACAATGAGCAGTTCTTC	CASQVGGAYNEQFF
TRBV12-3/TRBV12-4	TRBJ1-4	TRBD1	many	TGTGCCAGCAGTTTGGACAGGGGGAGCTTTAATGAAAAACTGTTTTTT	CASSLDRGSFNEKLFF
TRBV21-1	TRBJ1-1	.	.	TGTGCCAGCAGATACCCCCCCGTGAACCCTGACCATAGCACTGAAGCTTTCTTT	CASRYPPVNPDHSTEAFF
TRBV12-3/TRBV12-4	TRBJ2-7	TRBD2	few	TGTGCCAGCAGACCGGGACTAGCGGTCGAGCAGTACTTC	CASRPGLAVEQYF
TRBV12-3/TRBV12-4	TRBJ1-5	.	few	TGTGCCAGCAGTTTAGCGACGAGGGGCGGGGGGCCCCAGCATTTT	CASSLATRGGGPQHF
TRBV5-1	TRBJ1-2	TRBD1	many	TGCGCCAGCAGAAATCTTCTACAAGACAGGGGGAAAGGCTACACCTTC	CASRNLLQDRGKGYTF
TRBV7-2	TRBJ1-2	.	few	TGTGCCAGCAGCTTAGACAGCGTCTATGGCTACACCTTC	CASSLDSVYGYTF
TRBV7-2	TRBJ1-2	TRBD1	.	TGTGCCAGCAGCGCAGACAGGGGGGGTGGCTACACCTTC	CASSADRGGGYTF
TRBV5-1	TRBJ1-1	.	few	TGCGCCAGCAGCTTTAAGACTCAGCCCCGGCGGGCTGAAGCTTTCTTT	CASSFKTQPRRAEAFF
TRBV10-3	TRBJ2-4	.	.	TGTGCCATCAGTGAGGTAGCTCATGGCAAAAACATTCAGTACTTC	CAISEVAHGKNIQYF
TRBV11-2	TRBJ2-3	.	few	TGTGCCAGCAGCTTTGAGCGGGTCACAGATACGCAGTATTTT	CASSFERVTDTQYF
TRBV12-3/TRBV12-4	TRBJ1-2	.	few	TGTGCCAGCAGTTTCCGTTTACAGGGAAACGGCTACACCTTC	CASSFRLQGNGYTF
TRBV18	TRBJ2-7	TRBD1	.	TGTGCCAGCTCACCCCAGACAGGGAAAGGATCCGAGCAGTACTTC	CASSPQTGKGSEQYF
TRBV5-1	TRBJ1-2	.	.	TGCGCCAGCAGCTTGGAGGGGAGGGAGGACTATGGCTACACCTTC	CASSLEGREDYGYTF
TRBV7-7	TRBJ2-5	.	few	TGTGCTAGCAGCGGAATCACGGGGGCCGGTGAGACCCAGTACTTC	CASSGITGAGETQYF
TRBV20-1	TRBJ1-5	.	many	TGCAGTGCTAGAGTTGTGGAGACAGTCAGCCTTAGCAATCAGCCCCAGCATTTT	CSARVVETVSLSNQPQHF
TRBV5-6	TRBJ1-6	.	.	TGTGCCAGCAGCTTGGGGGGGGGCTTGTCCCCCCTCCACTTT	CASSLGGGLSPLHF
TRBV7-2	TRBJ2-2	.	many	TGTGCCAGCAGCCTAGTCCGCGCCGGGGAGCTGTTTTTT	CASSLVRAGELFF
TRBV12-3/TRBV12-4	TRBJ1-1	.	.	TGTGCCAGCAGTTTTTTGGCCAGAAGGACTGAAGCTTTCTTT	CASSFLARRTEAFF
TRBV29-1	TRBJ2-3	.	.	TGCAGCGTTAGGGGGGACACAGATACGCAGTATTTT	CSVRGDTDTQYF
TRBV4-3	TRBJ1-4	.	few	TGCGCCAGCAGCAAGGGCATTCGGGAAAAACTGTTTTTT	CASSKGIREKLFF